Listed below are T cell receptor beta chains from one sample, sequenced in a study of blood T cell repertoires in COVID-19. The table came from immunoSEQ multiplex PCR; TCRdb's copy has only in-frame clones and leaves some out. The repertoire holds under 350,000 clones, around 89% seen once, with about 4.2% in the top ten. The sequencing sample was made of peripheral blood. These receptors all come from a middle-aged man with acute or convalescent COVID-19. The CDR3 runs from the conserved cysteine through the conserved F or W. Fields, in order: V gene, clone size, D gene, J gene, CDR3 DNA, CDR3 protein. D genes are given only for firm matches. A row's size may be missing; if present it is once, few, many or a size class.

V gene: TRBV6-5
clone size: -
D gene: TRBD1
J gene: TRBJ1-2
CDR3 DNA: TGTGCCAGCAGTTTAGCGACAGGGAACTATGGCTACACCTTC
CDR3 protein: CASSLATGNYGYTF

V gene: TRBV6-5
clone size: -
D gene: TRBD1
J gene: TRBJ1-2
CDR3 DNA: TGTGCCAGCACCCTACAGGGGGCTGCTAACTATGGCTACACCTTC
CDR3 protein: CASTLQGAANYGYTF

V gene: TRBV3-1/TRBV3-2
clone size: -
D gene: -
J gene: TRBJ2-3
CDR3 DNA: TGTGCCAGCAGCCTAGGGGTAGGCACGCAGTATTTT
CDR3 protein: CASSLGVGTQYF

V gene: TRBV19
clone size: few
D gene: -
J gene: TRBJ1-5
CDR3 DNA: TGTGCCAGTAGTACTGGACAAACGGAGGGTAATCAGCCCCAGCATTTT
CDR3 protein: CASSTGQTEGNQPQHF

V gene: TRBV3-1/TRBV3-2
clone size: -
D gene: -
J gene: TRBJ2-7
CDR3 DNA: TGTGCCAGCAGCCAGAGTAGCGGTTCCTACGAGCAGTACTTC
CDR3 protein: CASSQSSGSYEQYF

V gene: TRBV3-1/TRBV3-2
clone size: -
D gene: TRBD1
J gene: TRBJ1-1
CDR3 DNA: TGTGCCAGCAGCCCACAGGGGAGAAACACTGAAGCTTTCTTT
CDR3 protein: CASSPQGRNTEAFF

V gene: TRBV5-1
clone size: -
D gene: -
J gene: TRBJ1-4
CDR3 DNA: TGCGCCAGCATACCACAACAGAGACTGTTTTTT
CDR3 protein: CASIPQQRLFF

V gene: TRBV9
clone size: -
D gene: TRBD1
J gene: TRBJ2-7
CDR3 DNA: TGTGCCAGCAGCGTGGGCCTGACAGGGGGACGCGAGCAGTACTTC
CDR3 protein: CASSVGLTGGREQYF

V gene: TRBV2
clone size: -
D gene: -
J gene: TRBJ1-1
CDR3 DNA: TGTGCCAGCAGTGAAAACAGGGAAATCACTGAAGCTTTCTTT
CDR3 protein: CASSENREITEAFF

V gene: TRBV5-6
clone size: -
D gene: TRBD2
J gene: TRBJ2-1
CDR3 DNA: TGTGCCAGCAGCTTGCCAGGACTAGCGAAGGGGGGCAATGAGCAGTTCTTC
CDR3 protein: CASSLPGLAKGGNEQFF

V gene: TRBV5-1
clone size: -
D gene: -
J gene: TRBJ1-1
CDR3 DNA: TGCGCCAGCAGCTGGGTTGACTCGAACACTGAAGCTTTCTTT
CDR3 protein: CASSWVDSNTEAFF

V gene: TRBV6-5
clone size: -
D gene: -
J gene: TRBJ1-1
CDR3 DNA: TGTGCCAGCAGTTACTTAGGGGCGGACACTGAAGCTTTCTTT
CDR3 protein: CASSYLGADTEAFF

V gene: TRBV5-1
clone size: -
D gene: -
J gene: TRBJ1-1
CDR3 DNA: TGCGCCAGCAGCTCGACAGGACCCGAGGGGGCTTTCTTT
CDR3 protein: CASSSTGPEGAFF

V gene: TRBV3-1/TRBV3-2
clone size: -
D gene: -
J gene: TRBJ1-1
CDR3 DNA: TGTGCCAGCAGCCCCTCGGGGAGTTACACTGAAGCTTTCTTT
CDR3 protein: CASSPSGSYTEAFF

V gene: TRBV11-2
clone size: -
D gene: -
J gene: TRBJ2-2
CDR3 DNA: TGTGCCAGCAGCGCTGGACAGAGTACCGGGGAGCTGTTTTTT
CDR3 protein: CASSAGQSTGELFF

V gene: TRBV7-6
clone size: -
D gene: TRBD1
J gene: TRBJ1-1
CDR3 DNA: TGTGCCAGCAGCTTTAAGGACAGGGGGCTTTTCTCCACTGAAGCTTTCTTT
CDR3 protein: CASSFKDRGLFSTEAFF

V gene: TRBV6-5
clone size: -
D gene: TRBD1
J gene: TRBJ1-5
CDR3 DNA: TGTGCCAGCAGCCTTGACAGGGGGAATCAGCCCCAGCATTTT
CDR3 protein: CASSLDRGNQPQHF

V gene: TRBV24-1
clone size: -
D gene: -
J gene: TRBJ2-7
CDR3 DNA: TGTGCCACCAGTGATTTCTGGCAGGGAGGCTGGGAATTTTACGAGCAGTACTTC
CDR3 protein: CATSDFWQGGWEFYEQYF